The source of this T cell receptor beta chain is a study of cytomegalovirus exposure and HLA in healthy donors. Study overall: Per a later analysis, the 666 first-cohort and some 130 validation repertoires shared one platform. Overall study findings and caveats: Under in vitro conditions, three CMV-associated chains were confirmed as specific for CMV antigens. The study listed 164 cytomegalovirus-associated TCR beta chains. The tendency of first-cohort TCR clusters to co-occur in the 90 to 150 validation repertoires was the finding of a later analysis.

Clones were read by immunoSEQ multiplex PCR, and TCRdb kept only the in-frame ones, dropping some. The table includes around 60,000 clones, 85% to 95% detected once. As concerns this clone: Its antigen is unknown.

The V and J ends lost 6 bases and 1 base, in that order; junction bases with no gene match: 5. Germline assignment: CDR1 SGHTA and CDR2 FQGNSA. The CDR3 is made up of 14 amino acids. This TCR derives from a woman aged 18-29 years in good health and CMV-seropositive. The sample consisted of PBMCs. The V call is TRBV7-2, the J call TRBJ2-7, with TRBD2 matching 8 bases. CDR3 sequence: CASSPRGGSYEQYF. The CDR3 nucleotides are TGTGCCAGCAGTCCCCGCGGGGGGTCCTACGAGCAGTACTTC.